The 23 T cell receptor beta chains below all came from one sample that was sequenced in a study of T cell clonotyping in hematopoietic cell transplantation. Clones were read by immunoSEQ multiplex PCR, and TCRdb kept only the in-frame ones, dropping some. The table records under 8,000 clones, 85% to 90% of them present only once. Sequencing was performed on peripheral blood mononuclear cells, taken 180 days after allogeneic stem cell transplant. All receptors come from a female patient aged 45 to 65 who had an allogeneic stem cell transplant from an unrelated donor, so the T cells may come from the graft donor. Some clones in this sample may be carry-over from other donors' samples.

V and J are TRBV29-1 and TRBJ2-2, with 8 bases fitting TRBD1. Germline assignment: CDR1 SQVTM and CDR2 ANQGSEA. The CDR3 totals 15 residues. V was pared by 0 bases and J by 7 bases, with 7 bases of the junction left unmatched. The chain's CDR3 is CSVEDGTGIGGELFF. DNA for the CDR3: TGCAGCGTTGAAGATGGGACAGGAATTGGCGGGGAGCTGTTTTTT.

This clone was seen a single time. This CDR3 is also generated by other DNA sequences in the sample. V gene TRBV25-1 combines with J gene TRBJ1-4; a possible D gene is TRBD1 (5 bases). The CDR3 consists of 14 residues. From germline, CDR1 is MGHDK and CDR2 SYGVNS. Trimming shortened V by 3 bases and J by 8 bases, and 13 bases separated the two germline ends. CDR3 region: CASSEAGSGEKLFF. The CDR3 coding sequence is TGTGCCAGCAGTGAGGCAGGGTCGGGGGAAAAACTGTTTTTT.

The chain couples TRBV27 to TRBJ2-7, with D tentatively TRBD2 (5 bases). V shed 2 bases and J shed 5 bases, with 7 bases lying between them. The CDR3 runs 12 residues. CDR1 is MNHEY, CDR2 SMNVEV, per germline (reference sequence). CDR3 bases: TGTGCCAGCAGTTTAATCGGGGACGAGCAGTACTTC. As protein: CASSLIGDEQYF.

The chain uses TRBV19 and TRBJ2-2; D might be TRBD2 (5 bases). CDR3 length: 15 residues. Germline values: CDR1 LNHDA, CDR2 SQIVND (reference sequence). With 7 bases removed from V and 0 bases from J, the gap between germline ends came to 12 bases. The CDR3 bases are TGTGCCAGTACCACGGCGGGTGCGAACACCGGGGAGCTGTTTTTT. This sequence encodes CASTTAGANTGELFF.

The chain carries TRBV2 and TRBJ2-1; D gene ambiguous. CDR3 length: 13 residues. From germline, CDR1 is SNHLY and CDR2 FYNNEI. The V gene lost 4 bases and the J gene lost 9 bases, with 13 bases spanning the gap. The CDR3 sequence is CASSVALGFEQFF. The CDR3 DNA sequence: TGTGCCAGCAGTGTGGCCCTGGGGTTTGAGCAGTTCTTC. Variable domain in full (rest from reference TRBV2 and TRBJ2-1): EPEVTQTPSHQVTQMGQEVILRCVPISNHLYFYWYRQILGQKVEFLVSFYNNEISEKSEIFDDQFSVERPDGSNFTLKIRSTKLEDSAMYFCASSVALGFEQFFGPGTRLTVL.

The rearrangement links TRBV6-1 to TRBJ1-5; tentative D call: TRBD1 (5 bases). The CDR3 runs 17 residues. The V end lost 2 bases, the J end lost 8 bases, and 22 bases lay between the germline ends. CDR1 MNHNS and CDR2 SASEGT come from the germline V gene. This chain's CDR3 is CASSEFPLAARGKPQHF. CDR3 DNA sequence: TGTGCCAGCAGTGAATTCCCTTTGGCCGCCCGGGGGAAGCCCCAGCATTTT.

The gene calls are TRBV5-6 and TRBJ2-7, with TRBD2 as a possible D gene (5 bases). The CDR3 runs to 14 residues. Germline V gives CDR1 SGHDT, CDR2 YYEEEE. The V and J ends lost 4 bases and 4 bases respectively, with 15 bases between them. The CDR3 coding sequence is TGTGCCAGCAGCCCATACGGGGAGCAATACGAGCAGTACTTC. This sequence encodes CASSPYGEQYEQYF.

This chain uses TRBV15 with TRBJ1-2; 8 positions agree with TRBD1. This CDR3 region has 15 residues. Germline lookup yields CDR1 LNHNV and CDR2 YYDKDF (reference sequence). The V segment lost 2 bases and the J segment 4 bases; nucleotides outside the gene matches: 6. Here the CDR3 reads CATSRPDRVAYGYTF. The CDR3 region has the DNA TGTGCCACCAGCAGACCGGACAGGGTGGCCTATGGCTACACCTTC.

The chain recombines TRBV5-6 with TRBJ1-1; D is possibly TRBD1 (5 bases). The germline V and J ends were trimmed by 3 bases and 4 bases, with 13 bases remaining between them. Germline CDR1 reads SGHDT; CDR2 reads YYEEEE. CDR3 length: 14 residues. Here the CDR3 DNA reads TGTGCCAGCAGCTCCCAGACCGGGGCCACTGAAGCTTTCTTT. This encodes CASSSQTGATEAFF.

This chain links TRBV28 with TRBJ1-2; 9 nucleotides line up with TRBD1. CDR1 and CDR2 (germline): MDHEN, SYDVKM. V gave up 5 bases and J gave up 7 bases; unmatched junction bases: 8. This CDR3 is 14 amino acids long. The CDR3 protein is CASSPLDRGSGYTF. CDR3 DNA sequence: TGTGCCAGCAGTCCCCTGGACAGGGGCTCTGGCTACACCTTC.

About this clone itself: The germline gene is not matched at one end of the junction; a read error may be the cause. The chain has TRBV7-6 and TRBJ2-5; TRBD2 aligns across 8 bases. The CDR3 consists of 13 residues. Germline CDR1 and CDR2: SGHVS and FNYEAQ. The CDR3 region is CASSVAGRETQYF. As DNA, the CDR3 is TGTGCCAGCAGCGTAGCGGGGCGGGAGACCCAGTACTTC.

The chain recombines TRBV5-1 with TRBJ1-1; D not certain. Germline-derived CDR1 and CDR2 are SGHRS and YFSETQ. The CDR3 is 15 residues long. Trimming shortened V by 6 bases and J by 1 base, and 16 bases separated the two germline ends. In nucleotides, the CDR3 is TGCGCCAGCACCCCCAATTCCCGAGCGAACACTGAAGCTTTCTTT. It codes for CASTPNSRANTEAFF.

This sequence joins TRBV27 and TRBJ2-5; TRBD2 matches 12 bases. This CDR3 is 15 amino acids long. J gave up 13 bases and V 4 bases, and 13 bases lay outside the gene matches. Germline assignment: CDR1 MNHEY and CDR2 SMNVEV (reference sequence). The CDR3 is CASSSSSGRASRRYF. The CDR3, as DNA: TGTGCCAGCAGTTCCTCTAGCGGGAGGGCCTCGAGGCGGTACTTC.

The chain employs TRBV7-2 and TRBJ1-6; a possible D gene is TRBD1 (5 bases). V was trimmed by 1 base and J by 9 bases, leaving 10 bases between them. Germline CDR1 and CDR2: SGHTA and FQGNSA. The CDR3 has 14 amino acids. The DNA of the CDR3 is TGTGCCAGCAGCTTAGGGGGCTGGGTTTCACCCCTCCACTTT. It codes for CASSLGGWVSPLHF.

The gene calls are TRBV2 and TRBJ2-7; the D gene could be TRBD1 or TRBD2 (5 bases each). V shed 6 bases and J shed 5 bases, with 11 bases lying between them. Germline CDR1 is SNHLY and CDR2 is FYNNEI. This CDR3 is built from 12 residues. The CDR3 sequence: CASRGDGDEQYF. In DNA, the CDR3 is TGTGCCAGCAGGGGGGACGGGGACGAGCAGTACTTC. Combining the CDR3 with reference TRBV2 and TRBJ2-7 gives the whole variable domain EPEVTQTPSHQVTQMGQEVILRCVPISNHLYFYWYRQILGQKVEFLVSFYNNEISEKSEIFDDQFSVERPDGSNFTLKIRSTKLEDSAMYFCASRGDGDEQYFGPGTRLTVT.

The CDR3 loop is CASSFTAGTQPQHF. In DNA, the CDR3 is TGTGCCAGCAGTTTCACAGCTGGGACTCAGCCCCAGCATTTT. The J gene is TRBJ1-5, the V gene TRBV6-6, with a tentative D call TRBD1 (5 bases). V shed 4 bases and J shed 6 bases, with 13 bases lying between them. This CDR3 region has 14 residues. CDR1 and CDR2 from the germline V gene are MNHNY and SVGAGI (reference sequence).

The CDR3 coding sequence is TGTGCCAGCACTTCCCGCCCGGGAACCGGGGAGCTGTTTTTT. Its translation: CASTSRPGTGELFF. The chain recombines TRBV6-4 with TRBJ2-2, with D possibly TRBD2 on 5 matching bases. V was shortened by 7 bases and J by 5 bases, with 14 bases between the two germline ends. Germline V gives CDR1 MRHNA, CDR2 SNTAGT. This CDR3 region has 14 residues.

This chain connects TRBV25-1 to TRBJ1-6, with D possibly being TRBD1 (5 bases). This CDR3 has 13 residues. Deletions cut 3 bases from V and 7 bases from J, with 7 bases between. Germline loops: CDR1 MGHDK, CDR2 SYGVNS. The CDR3 DNA follows: TGTGCCAGCAGTGACGAGGGGAATTCACCCCTCCACTTT. As protein: CASSDEGNSPLHF.

This clone was recorded only once. The DNA for the CDR3 is TGCAGCGTTGAAGAGCGGAGGGGGGGGACGATTGGGGAGCTGTTTTTT. Translated, it gives CSVEERRGGTIGELFF. This chain joins TRBV29-1 and TRBJ2-2, with D perhaps TRBD2 (7 bases). The CDR3 is made up of 16 amino acids. Deletions cut 0 bases from V and 8 bases from J, with 19 bases between. Germline values: CDR1 SQVTM, CDR2 ANQGSEA.

V gene TRBV6-1 combines with J gene TRBJ1-2; perhaps TRBD1 as D (5 bases). The CDR3 has 14 amino acids. Trimming pared 6 bases from V and 3 bases from J, leaving 14 bases between. The germline V gene encodes CDR1 MNHNS and CDR2 SASEGT. The DNA for the CDR3 is TGTGCCAGCAGACCGGCGGGGGTGGACTATGGCTACACCTTC. This translates into CASRPAGVDYGYTF.

The chain couples TRBV27 to TRBJ2-7; the D is unclear. The V gene lost 2 bases and the J gene lost 4 bases, with 6 bases spanning the gap. The germline V gene encodes CDR1 MNHEY and CDR2 SMNVEV (reference sequence). The CDR3 consists of 12 residues. In DNA form, the CDR3 reads TGTGCCAGCAGTTTACTAGGGTACGAGCAGTACTTC. This encodes CASSLLGYEQYF.

V gene TRBV19 combines with J gene TRBJ2-7; D assignment may be TRBD1 or TRBD2 (5 bases each). From germline, CDR1 is LNHDA and CDR2 SQIVND (reference sequence). V lost 3 bases, J lost 5 bases, and 14 bases lay in between. The CDR3 extends over 14 amino acids. The CDR3 loop is CASSIGKGAHEQYF. CDR3 nucleotides: TGTGCCAGTAGTATCGGGAAAGGGGCCCACGAGCAGTACTTC.

The chain uses TRBV7-8 and TRBJ2-3, with TRBD2 identical over 10 bases. The CDR3 length is 17 residues. V was clipped by 4 bases and J by 6 bases; unmatched bases: 13. Germline V CDR1 and CDR2: SGHVS, FQNEAQ. The CDR3 reads CASSSELAGPLMDTQYF. CDR3 bases: TGTGCCAGCAGCTCCGAACTAGCGGGGCCCCTCATGGATACGCAGTATTTT.